Described below is a single T cell receptor beta chain sequence and its context. The data stem from a study of control samples from healthy donors and cancer patients. Assay: immunoSEQ multiplex PCR; the TCRdb copy retains only in-frame clones and omits some. Among over 110,000 clones listed, just under 95% were seen once. The clonotype originates from a man aged 30 to 45 in good health. The sequenced sample was blood.

The CDR3 spells CASSLEWTSGATRFF. CDR3 coding DNA: TGTGCCAGCAGCTTAGAGTGGACTAGCGGGGCCACCCGGTTCTTC. The chain has TRBV7-2 and TRBJ2-1; TRBD2 agrees at 12 bases. The germline V gene has CDR1 SGHTA and CDR2 FQGNSA. This CDR3 is built from 15 residues. Losses at the gene ends were 1 base for V and 15 bases for J; bases not matched to a gene: 10.